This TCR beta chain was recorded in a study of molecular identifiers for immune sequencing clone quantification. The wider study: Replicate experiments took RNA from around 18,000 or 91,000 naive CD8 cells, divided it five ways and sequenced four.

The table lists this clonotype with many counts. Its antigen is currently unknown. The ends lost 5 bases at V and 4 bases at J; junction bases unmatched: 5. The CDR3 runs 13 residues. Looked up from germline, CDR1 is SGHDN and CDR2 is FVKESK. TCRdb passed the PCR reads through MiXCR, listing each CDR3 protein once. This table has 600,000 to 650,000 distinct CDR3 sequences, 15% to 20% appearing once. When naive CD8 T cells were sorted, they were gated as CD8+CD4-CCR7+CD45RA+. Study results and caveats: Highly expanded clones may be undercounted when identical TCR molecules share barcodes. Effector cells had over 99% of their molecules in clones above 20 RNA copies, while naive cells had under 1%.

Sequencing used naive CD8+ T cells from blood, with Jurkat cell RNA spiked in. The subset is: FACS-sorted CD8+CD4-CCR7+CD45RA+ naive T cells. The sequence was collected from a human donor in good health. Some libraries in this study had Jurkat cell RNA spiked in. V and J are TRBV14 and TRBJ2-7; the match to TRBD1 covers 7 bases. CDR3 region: CASSFEQGYEQYF. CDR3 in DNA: TGTGCCAGCAGCTTTGAACAGGGGTACGAGCAGTACTTC.